This T cell receptor beta chain was found in a study of T cell changes during pregnancy in multiple sclerosis. The CDR3 has 14 amino acids. The V and J ends lost 3 bases and 4 bases, in that order; junction bases with no gene match: 8. Looked up from germline, CDR1 is GTSNPN and CDR2 is SVGIG (reference sequence). Sequencing was performed with immunoSEQ multiplex PCR; in TCRdb, only in-frame clones are kept and a portion is missing. The sample yields about 40,000 clones, approximately 94% seen once. The rearrangement uses TRBV30 and TRBJ1-2; TRBD1 aligns across 7 bases. The clonotype was recovered from a female donor with multiple sclerosis, enrolled in a pregnancy study. The material was peripheral blood, obtained in the third trimester of pregnancy. This chain's CDR3 is CAWRPQGGSYGYTF. CDR3 nucleotide sequence: TGTGCCTGGAGACCTCAGGGGGGATCCTATGGCTACACCTTC. The full variable domain, its missing parts supplied by reference TRBV30 and TRBJ1-2, is SQTIHQWPATLVQPVGSPLSLECTVEGTSNPNLYWYRQAAGRGLQLLFYSVGIGQISSEVPQNLSASRPQDRQFILSSKKLLLSDSGFYLCAWRPQGGSYGYTFGSGTRLTVV.